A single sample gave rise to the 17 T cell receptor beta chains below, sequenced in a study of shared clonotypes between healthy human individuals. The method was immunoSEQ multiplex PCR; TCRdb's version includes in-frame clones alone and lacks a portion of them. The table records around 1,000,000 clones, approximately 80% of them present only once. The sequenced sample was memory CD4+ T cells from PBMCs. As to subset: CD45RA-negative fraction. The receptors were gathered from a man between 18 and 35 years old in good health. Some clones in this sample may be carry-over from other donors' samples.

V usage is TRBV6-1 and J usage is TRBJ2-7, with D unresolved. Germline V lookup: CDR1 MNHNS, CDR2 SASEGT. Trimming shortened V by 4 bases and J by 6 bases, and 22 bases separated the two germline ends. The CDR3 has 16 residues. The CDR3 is CASSGLRTPLRSEQYF. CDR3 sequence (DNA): TGTGCCAGCAGTGGCCTCAGGACCCCCCTAAGGAGCGAGCAGTACTTC.

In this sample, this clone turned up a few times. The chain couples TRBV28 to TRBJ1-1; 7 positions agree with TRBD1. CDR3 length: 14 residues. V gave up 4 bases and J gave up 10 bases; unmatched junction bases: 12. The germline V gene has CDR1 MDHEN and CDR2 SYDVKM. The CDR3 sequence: CASSSSLTGLGAFF. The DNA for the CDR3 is TGTGCCAGCAGTTCCTCACTGACAGGGCTTGGAGCTTTCTTT.

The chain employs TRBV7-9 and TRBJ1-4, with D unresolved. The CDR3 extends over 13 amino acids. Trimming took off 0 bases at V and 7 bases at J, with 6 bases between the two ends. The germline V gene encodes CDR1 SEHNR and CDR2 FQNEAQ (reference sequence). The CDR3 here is CASSLARGEKLFF. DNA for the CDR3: TGTGCCAGCAGCTTAGCGCGGGGTGAAAAACTGTTTTTT.

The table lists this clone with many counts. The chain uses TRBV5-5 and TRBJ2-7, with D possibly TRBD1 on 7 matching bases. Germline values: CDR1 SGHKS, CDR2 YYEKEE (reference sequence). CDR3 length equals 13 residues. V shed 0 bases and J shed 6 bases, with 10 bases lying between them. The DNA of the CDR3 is TGTGCCAGCAGCTTGGGGCAGGGGGGCGAGCAGTACTTC. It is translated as CASSLGQGGEQYF. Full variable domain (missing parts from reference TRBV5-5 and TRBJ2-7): DAGVTQSPTHLIKTRGQQVTLRCSPISGHKSVSWYQQVLGQGPQFIFQYYEKEERGRGNFPDRFSARQFPNYSSELNVNALLLGDSALYLCASSLGQGGEQYFGPGTRLTVT.

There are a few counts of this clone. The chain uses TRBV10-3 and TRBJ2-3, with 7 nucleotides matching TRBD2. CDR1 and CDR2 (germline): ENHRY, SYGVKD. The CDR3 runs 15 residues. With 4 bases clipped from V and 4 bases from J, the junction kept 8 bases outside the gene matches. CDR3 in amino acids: CAISALAGVSDTQYF. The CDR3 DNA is TGTGCCATCAGTGCTTTGGCGGGAGTGTCAGATACGCAGTATTTT.

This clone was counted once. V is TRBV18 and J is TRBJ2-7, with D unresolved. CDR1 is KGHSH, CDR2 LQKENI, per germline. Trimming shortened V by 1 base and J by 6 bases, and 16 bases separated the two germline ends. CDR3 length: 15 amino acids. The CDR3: CASSPLGTLAGEQYF. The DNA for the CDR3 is TGTGCCAGCTCACCACTAGGAACCCTCGCTGGCGAGCAGTACTTC. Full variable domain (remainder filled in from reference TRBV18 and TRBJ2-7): NAGVMQNPRHLVRRRGQEARLRCSPMKGHSHVYWYRQLPEEGLKFMVYLQKENIIDESGMPKERFSAEFPKEGPSILRIQQVVRGDSAAYFCASSPLGTLAGEQYFGPGTRLTVT.

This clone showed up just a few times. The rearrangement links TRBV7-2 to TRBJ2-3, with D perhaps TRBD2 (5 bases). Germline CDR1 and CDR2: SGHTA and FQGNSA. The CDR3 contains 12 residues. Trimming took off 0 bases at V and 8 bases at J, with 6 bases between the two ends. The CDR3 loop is CASSLAGSTQYF. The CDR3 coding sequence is TGTGCCAGCAGCTTAGCGGGGAGTACGCAGTATTTT. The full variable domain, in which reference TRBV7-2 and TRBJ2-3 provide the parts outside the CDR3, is GAGVSQSPSNKVTEKGKDVELRCDPISGHTALYWYRQSLGQGLEFLIYFQGNSAPDKSGLPSDRFSAERTGGSVSTLTIQRTQQEDSAVYLCASSLAGSTQYFGPGTRLTVL.

The CDR3 reads CASSKETPTYEQYF. CDR3 DNA sequence: TGTGCCAGCAGCAAGGAGACTCCCACCTACGAGCAGTACTTC. V gene TRBV21-1 combines with J gene TRBJ2-7; the listed D gene, TRBD2, was not tested against the DNA. TRBV21-1 is described as a pseudogene. The CDR3 spans 14 residues.

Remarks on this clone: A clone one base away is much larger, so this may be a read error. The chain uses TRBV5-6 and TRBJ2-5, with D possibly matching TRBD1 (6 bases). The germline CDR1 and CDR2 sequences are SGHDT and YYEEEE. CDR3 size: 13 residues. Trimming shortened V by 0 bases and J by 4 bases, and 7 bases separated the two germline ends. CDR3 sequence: CASSLGQVETQYF. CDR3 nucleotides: TGTGCCAGCAGCTTGGGACAGGTAGAGACCCAGTACTTC.

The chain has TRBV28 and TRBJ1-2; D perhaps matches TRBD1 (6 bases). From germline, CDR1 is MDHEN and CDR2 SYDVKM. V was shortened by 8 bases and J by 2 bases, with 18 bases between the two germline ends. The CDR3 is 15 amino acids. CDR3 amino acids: CASHSLGQGNYGYTF. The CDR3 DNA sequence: TGTGCCAGCCACAGTTTGGGGCAGGGGAACTATGGCTACACCTTC.

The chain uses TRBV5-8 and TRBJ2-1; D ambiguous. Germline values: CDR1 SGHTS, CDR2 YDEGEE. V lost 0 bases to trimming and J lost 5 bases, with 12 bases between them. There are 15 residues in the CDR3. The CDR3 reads CASSLAGRRNNEQFF. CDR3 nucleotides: TGTGCCAGCAGCTTGGCTGGACGCAGAAACAATGAGCAGTTCTTC.

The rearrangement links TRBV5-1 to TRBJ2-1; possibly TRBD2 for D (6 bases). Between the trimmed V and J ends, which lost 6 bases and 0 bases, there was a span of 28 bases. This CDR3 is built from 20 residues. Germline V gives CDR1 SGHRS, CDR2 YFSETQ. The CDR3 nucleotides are TGCGCCAGCACCTCGGGGGAAGTTCAAAGGAGACTCCTCTCCTACAATGAGCAGTTCTTC. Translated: CASTSGEVQRRLLSYNEQFF.

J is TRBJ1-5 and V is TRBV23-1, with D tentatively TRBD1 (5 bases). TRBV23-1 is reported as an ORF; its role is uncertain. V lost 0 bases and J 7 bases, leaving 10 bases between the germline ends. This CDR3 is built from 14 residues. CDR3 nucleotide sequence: TGCGCCAGCAGTCAATCGGGCCCAGGGCAGCCCCAGCATTTT. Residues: CASSQSGPGQPQHF.

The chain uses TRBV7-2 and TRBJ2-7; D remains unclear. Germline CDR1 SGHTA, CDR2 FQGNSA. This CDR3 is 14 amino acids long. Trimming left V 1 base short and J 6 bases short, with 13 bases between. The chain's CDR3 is CASSLEGRSSEQYF. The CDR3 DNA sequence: TGTGCCAGCAGCTTAGAGGGCCGGTCAAGCGAGCAGTACTTC.

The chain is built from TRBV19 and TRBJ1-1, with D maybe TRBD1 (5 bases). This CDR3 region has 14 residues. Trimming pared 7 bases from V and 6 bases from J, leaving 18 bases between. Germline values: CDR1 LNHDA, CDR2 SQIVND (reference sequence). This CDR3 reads CASTHKRVRAEAFF. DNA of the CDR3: TGTGCCAGTACCCACAAGCGGGTCAGGGCTGAAGCTTTCTTT.

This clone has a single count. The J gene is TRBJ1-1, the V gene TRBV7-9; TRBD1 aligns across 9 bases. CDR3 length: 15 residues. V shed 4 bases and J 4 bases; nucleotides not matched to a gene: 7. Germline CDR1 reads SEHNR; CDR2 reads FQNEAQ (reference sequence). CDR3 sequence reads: CASSWGQGGSTEAFF. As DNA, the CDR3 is TGTGCCAGCAGCTGGGGACAGGGTGGGAGCACTGAAGCTTTCTTT. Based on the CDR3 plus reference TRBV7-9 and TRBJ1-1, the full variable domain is DTGVSQNPRHKITKRGQNVTFRCDPISEHNRLYWYRQTLGQGPEFLTYFQNEAQLEKSRLLSDRFSAERPKGSFSTLEIQRTEQGDSAMYLCASSWGQGGSTEAFFGQGTRLTVV.

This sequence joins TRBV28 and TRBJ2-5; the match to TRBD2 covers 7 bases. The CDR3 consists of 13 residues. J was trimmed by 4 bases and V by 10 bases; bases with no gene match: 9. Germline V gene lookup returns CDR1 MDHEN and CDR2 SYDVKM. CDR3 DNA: TGTGCCATCGAGACCTCGGGGGGAGAGACCCAGTACTTC. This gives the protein CAIETSGGETQYF. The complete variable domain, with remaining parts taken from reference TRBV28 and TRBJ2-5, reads DVKVTQSSRYLVKRTGEKVFLECVQDMDHENMFWYRQDPGLGLRLIYFSYDVKMKEKGDIPEGYSVSREKKERFSLILESASTNQTSMYLCAIETSGGETQYFGPGTRLLVL.